This T cell receptor beta chain was found in a study of tumor and adjacent non-tumor tissue in lung cancer. No cell sorting was done before RNA was extracted from the tissue. More than 3 cm separated this lung sample from the edge of the tumor. Donors were chemotherapy-naive, newly diagnosed lung cancer surgical patients in China, August–late 2014. Study-level results: Tumor tissue had significantly higher TCR diversity than normal lung.

On this clonotype itself: Its antigen remains unidentified. The germline gene is not matched at one end of the junction; a read error may be the cause.

TCRbeta libraries were built with three rounds of nested PCR, modified from ARM-PCR. TCRdb processed the multiplex PCR reads anew with MiXCR; each CDR3 protein has one entry. The sample yields tens of thousands of distinct CDR3 sequences, 60% to 70% seen once. The receptor's source is a woman between 40 and 55 years old with non-small cell lung cancer. The sequencing sample was made of distant non-tumor lung tissue.

CDR3 sequence: CASRRGPDTPNAEAFF. The CDR3 DNA sequence: TGTGCCTCTAGGAGGGGACCCGACACGCCGAACGCTGAAGCTTTCTTT. The chain is built from TRBV6-5 and TRBJ1-1; maybe TRBD1 (5 bases). CDR3 length equals 16 residues. Per the germline V gene, CDR1 is MNHEY and CDR2 is SVGAGI.